The source of this T cell receptor (beta chain) is a study of cytomegalovirus exposure and HLA in healthy donors listed by TCRdb under 2017. About the full investigation: In an earlier analysis of some 550 of the donors, less than 350 Gb of sequence data and 90 million to 120 million unique TCR beta sequences from 150 million to 200 million T cells were reported. An earlier analysis of 587 of the donors used high-throughput TCR beta sequencing to judge whether each TCR beta V gene segment behaved as functional or pseudogenic. Of the roughly 400 genotyped donors, 65% to 90% fell in the genetic ancestry cluster associated with self-reported Caucasian donors. A later genetic analysis took genome-wide SNP genotypes for about 65% of the 666 donors and used that subset as a discovery cohort. Because of strong linkage in the cohort, a handful of DR-DQ haplotypes were treated as single units for association and clustering. The number of donors typed differed by locus, with 629-630 for A, B, C, DRB1 and DQB1, more than 500 for DQA1, 600 to 610 for DPA1, and approximately 470 for DPB1. Donor age, sex, ethnicity and CMV serostatus were compiled alongside the repertoire data. The later analysis used no new phenotypic data to find candidate immune exposures, relying instead on TCR beta sequences and their occurrence across donors. The study combined high-throughput TCR immunosequencing, statistical association of individual TCRs with disease status, and machine learning to predict cytomegalovirus infection status. The study used immunosequencing to profile the T cell repertoires of several hundred subjects and linked those repertoires to cytomegalovirus serostatus. The study aimed to test whether cataloging public T cell receptors could reveal signatures of past pathogen exposure. Across approximately 420 genotyped donors of the cohort, an average of about 240,000 unique TCR beta nucleotide sequences per donor were sequenced, and roughly 18% of those sequences were non-productive. HLA typing included class I and class II loci at four-digit resolution. Every discovery cohort repertoire had been produced on one sequencing platform. Besides the first cohort of roughly 660 subjects, a separate validation cohort made up of over 100 different subjects was used. To study patterns of TCR occurrence, a later analysis re-analyzed previously published TCR beta repertoires from around 700 donors and added high-resolution HLA genotyping. An early release that covered about 640 HLA-typed donors contained 300 to 350 gigabases of sequencing data and around 80 million unique TCR sequences.

Comment on this clone: It has no known antigen specificity. Base qualities are not provided; no much larger clone lies one nucleotide away.

The CDR3 starts with the cysteine, ends with the phenylalanine, and has 15 residues. The kept DNA is CDR3 alone, 45 bases in frame from the first base. From the germline V gene, CDR1 is ENHRY and CDR2 is SYGVKD. Deletion took 0 bases off V and 9 bases off J, with a span of 15 bases between the germline ends. The cohort was made up of approximately 700 healthy bone marrow donors. All cohort members were sampled while nominally healthy, although unrecorded immune exposures were likely present. The donor was CMV seronegative and was included in the group of 352 seronegative cohort members. A peripheral blood sample was provided by each donor, and peripheral blood mononuclear cells were used for TCR beta sequencing. The Qiagen DNeasy Blood Extraction Kit was used to extract genomic DNA from the blood cell samples. The study at large found these results: Because counts were too low, some 17 rarely observed V segments, including chromosome 9 orphons, were excluded from the earlier analysis of about 500 of the donors. A later genetic analysis reported fewer N-insertions in productive TCRs among donors in an Asian-associated ancestry cluster than the 666-donor mean. Presence/absence analyses assumed roughly uniform sequencing depth across donors, an assumption that may not hold. According to the authors, the approach could potentially be generalized to other disease states and immunological phenotypes. An association between a missense DCLRE1C variant and V-gene and J-gene trimming of TCR beta chains was found in a later genetic analysis and replicated in an independent cohort. In this cohort, only TCR beta chains were sequenced, and detectable features were limited by the absence of alpha or paired-chain data. Linkage disequilibrium might explain the correlated functional status among segregating V segments, but an unknown experimental factor could not be excluded. A total of 150 to 200 TCR beta chains were listed by the study as associated with cytomegalovirus. In a later analysis, most CMV-associated TCR beta chains were found to appear HLA-restricted, with HLA associations seemingly driven largely by CMV exposure. Specific HLA alleles were associated with around 18,000 TCR beta sequences at a false discovery rate of 0.05 in a later analysis. A later analysis found that TCR association rates varied across HLA loci, with DRB1 alleles showing the most associated TCRs and HLA-C alleles the fewest. The only immune exposure information available for the cohort was CMV serostatus. The classifier was reported to diagnose cytomegalovirus status with high specificity and sensitivity in both the original and validation cohorts. Broadly in line with IMGT annotations, most TCR beta V segments showed up in productive rearrangements about 87% or about 30% of the time in an earlier analysis of about 500 of the donors. Some IMGT-functional V segments, including TRBV6-2 and TRBV6-3, could not be told apart with the 87-base-pair reads, so those segments were excluded. A later analysis reported that several top co-occurrence clusters appeared linked to parvovirus B19, influenza, CMV and Epstein-Barr virus. When HLA alleles, especially DR and DQ, strongly co-occurred, TCR associations were difficult to assign to individual alleles. A cluster of highly shared sequence variants was judged likely to be a technical artifact of the sequencing pipeline. A further reported finding was that TCR beta sequences accurately predicted the HLA-A and HLA-B alleles for most subjects in the first cohort. Compared with equally common non-associated chains, HLA-associated TCR beta chains in a later analysis were more clonally expanded and had lower generation probabilities. Across donors, most TCR sequences were observed very rarely, whereas some public TCRs were present in many individuals. Because HLA typing was missing for some donors at each locus, association tests included only the typed subset. In vitro tests confirmed that three of the cytomegalovirus-associated TCR beta chains recognize cytomegalovirus antigens.

Library preparation was by the immunoSEQ multiplex PCR assay. A mixture of 60 forward primers for TCR Vbeta segments and 13 reverse primers for TCR Jbeta segments was used in the multiplex PCR. Amplification of the CDR3 region of rearranged TCR beta genes was performed with a multiplex PCR assay on genomic DNA. The amplified TCR beta libraries were sequenced on the Illumina HiSeq System as 87-base-pair reads. In the authors' own workflow: A later analysis counted tens of millions of unique TCR beta chains across the approximately 700 repertoires, and 10 million to 11 million of these chains were shared by at least two donors. To remove PCR and sequencing errors, raw reads were error-corrected and collapsed into unique sequences using a nearest-neighbor algorithm that merged closely related sequences. CDR3 sequences were aligned to IMGT reference sequences to assign V, D and J gene segments. For a sequence to be retained, a match of at least six nucleotides was required to both a V gene segment and a J gene segment. Rearrangements were classified as productive when the CDR3 lacked stop codons and remained in frame with V and J, and all other rearrangements were classified as non-productive. Following IMGT convention, CDR3 was defined as the stretch from the second conserved V-encoded cysteine to the conserved J-encoded phenylalanine. Sequences without an unambiguous match to a single V gene segment were excluded from the earlier analysis of over 500 of the donors. An earlier analysis of 500 to 700 of the donors classified V segments as functional when productive rearrangements were above 56.7% and as segregating when the standard deviation between donors was above 5%. A statistical classification framework was built for diagnosing cytomegalovirus status from the catalog of TCR beta chain sequences. In a later analysis, TCR nucleotide sequences were compared against IMGT/GENE-DB human TR gene sequences so that V and J genes could be assigned. In a later analysis, CDR3 sequences and most-parsimonious VDJ recombination scenarios were assigned using the TCRdist pipeline. In a later analysis, each TCR beta chain was defined by its CDR3 amino acid sequence together with its V-gene family, and reads without a unique V-gene family were excluded. To address suspected cross-contamination and a sequencing artifact, a later analysis removed under 600 highly shared, low-generation-probability nucleotide sequences. For each public chain, a later analysis derived a clonal expansion index from normalized ranks of inferred template counts within each repertoire. A later analysis computed generation probabilities with a VDJ recombination model fitted to out-of-frame rearrangements, and checked the results against IGoR. In a later analysis, hypergeometric tests were used to score TCR-TCR, TCR-HLA and TCR-CMV co-occurrence, with a repertoire-size bias correction applied to TCR pairs. In a later analysis, false discovery rates were estimated by permuting HLA or CMV assignments 20 times. A later analysis grouped co-occurring TCRs with DBSCAN, adding TCRdist sequence similarity when clustering within HLA-allele-positive subsets. Repertoires with fewer than 30,000 or more than 120,000 public chains, plus five repertoires with anomalous nucleotide sharing, were excluded from co-occurrence clustering. TCRdb took over this immuneACCESS table, retaining in-frame rearrangements with V and J assigned. Such tables are incomplete; in checked studies, under half of the missing clones stem from an unresolved V gene, and the remainder is unexplained. V, J and clone size are those of that table, while D and trimming were read from the DNA. The sample table shows 200,000 or so clones, and approximately 88% are seen once. The top ten constitute about 0.25% of the sample.

Sequencing was performed on PBMCs. The chain was built from TRBV10-3 and TRBJ2-1; the D segment could be TRBD2, given 5 matching bases. The TCR originated in a boy aged 5-17 years in good health and CMV-seronegative. DNA sequence: TGTGCCATCAGTGAGTCAAAACTAGGCCCAAGTGAGCAGTTCTTC. The translation is CAISESKLGPSEQFF.